This TCR beta chain was identified in a study of blood T cell repertoires in COVID-19 (TCRdb year 2020). In the study overall: Samples covering the acute and convalescent phases of COVID-19 were provided by collaborators in the United States, Italy and Spain. The samples were drawn from the first 160 participants of the ongoing ImmuneRACE study and from 1,200 or so subjects provided by 6 global collaborators. Nearly every sample came with metadata listing a de-identified subject ID, COVID-19 status, age in years and sex. A freely available public database, intended as a resource for researchers studying the immune response to SARS-CoV-2, is where the repertoires were released. Where available, HLA class I and class II types were taken from metadata supplied by the sample provider and were not determined by assay-based typing. The material from the prospective study consisted of cDNA or gDNA derived from T cells, B-cell-depleted T cells, or PBMCs. The dataset comprised deeply sampled blood TCRbeta repertoires from subjects exposed to, actively infected with, or recovered from COVID-19.

The immunoSEQ Assay, a bias-controlled multiplex PCR, was used to amplify TCRbeta CDR3 regions from genomic DNA. The authors' pipeline ran thus. The number of nucleated cells in each sample was estimated by amplification of reference gene primers within the assay. To quantify the absolute abundance of each unique TCRbeta CDR3 rearrangement, sequence reads were collapsed and filtered. For each sample, productive Simpson clonality was calculated by taking the square root of Simpson's diversity index across productive rearrangements. TCRdb obtained this table from immuneACCESS and retained in-frame rearrangements with V and J assigned. These tables miss some clones; where compared with another copy, unresolved V genes account for less than half of the shortfall, and the remainder is unexplained. For V, J and clone size, that table is used; D and trimming come from the DNA. This sample gives some 300,000 clones in total; around 89% of them show up just once. Roughly 4.3% of the sample is taken by the ten largest.

To note about this clone: It has no known antigen specificity. Base quality data are lacking; no much larger clone is found one base away. This sample also contains other DNA sequences that code for the same CDR3.

Participants in the prospective study were enrolled through a virtual design, were aged about 18 to 100 years, and lived in roughly 24 United States geographic areas. Cohort assignment in the prospective study relied on participant-reported clinical history from a screening survey and a study questionnaire. Mobile phlebotomists in the prospective study collected whole blood, serum and a nasopharyngeal or oropharyngeal swab from every participant. Prospective study participants could optionally give additional blood draws and questionnaires over a 2-month period. Before DNA extraction, blood samples from the prospective study were shipped at room temperature or frozen. The CDR3 contains 14 residues, cysteine and phenylalanine counted. Of the read, only the CDR3 DNA is kept; its 42 bases are in frame from base 1. CDR1 and CDR2, per the germline V gene, are SGHTA and FQGTGA. The trim is 0 bases for V and 5 bases for J, with a gap of 10 bases between the germline ends.

On the study overall, not on this receptor specifically: How much clinical and demographic metadata was included differed by source and by participant, and the metadata was provided uncurated.

The sequence came from a woman aged 18-29 years with acute COVID-19. Input material: PBMCs or T cells enriched from blood (not recorded which). The rearranged chain carries TRBV7-3 and TRBJ1-2; TRBD1 might be the D gene, on 5 matching bases. The CDR3 region has the sequence CASSLTGVGYGYTF. The DNA reads TGTGCCAGCAGCTTAACAGGGGTCGGGTATGGCTACACCTTC. The variable domain in full, with residues beyond the CDR3 obtained from the reference TRBV7-3 and TRBJ1-2 genes, is GAGVSQTPSNKVTEKGKYVELRCDPISGHTALYWYRQSLGQGPEFLIYFQGTGAADDSGLPNDRFFAVRPEGSVSTLKIQRTERGDSAVYLCASSLTGVGYGYTFGSGTRLTVV.